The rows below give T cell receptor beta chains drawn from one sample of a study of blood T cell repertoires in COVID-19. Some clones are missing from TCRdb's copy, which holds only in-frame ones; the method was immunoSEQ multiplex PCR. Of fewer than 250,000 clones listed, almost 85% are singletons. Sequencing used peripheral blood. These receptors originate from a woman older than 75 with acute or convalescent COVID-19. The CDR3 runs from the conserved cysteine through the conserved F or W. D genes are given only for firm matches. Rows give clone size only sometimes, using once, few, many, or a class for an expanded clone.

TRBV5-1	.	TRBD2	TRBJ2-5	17	TGCGCCAGCAGCTTTAGTTCTAGCGGGGGATATAAAGAGACCCAGTACTTC	CASSFSSSGGYKETQYF
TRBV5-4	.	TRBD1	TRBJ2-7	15	TGTGCCAGCAGCTCGCCCGGACAGGGTCACTACGAGCAGTACTTC	CASSSPGQGHYEQYF
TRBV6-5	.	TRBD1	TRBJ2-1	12	TGTGCCAGCAGTTCAACAGGGGTTGAGCAGTTCTTC	CASSSTGVEQFF
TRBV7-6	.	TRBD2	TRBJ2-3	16	TGTGCCAGCAGCTTAGGTGCTAGCGGGGTTTACGATACGCAGTATTTT	CASSLGASGVYDTQYF
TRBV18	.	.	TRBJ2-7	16	TGTGCCAGCTCACCTTTGGACCCTCGGGAAGCCTACGAGCAGTACTTC	CASSPLDPREAYEQYF
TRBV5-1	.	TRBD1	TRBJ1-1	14	TGCGCCAGCAGCGCCGGGACAGGGGGGACCGAAGCTTTCTTT	CASSAGTGGTEAFF
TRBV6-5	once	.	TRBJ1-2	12	TGTGCCAGCGCCACGGGGGGCTATGGCTACACCTTC	CASATGGYGYTF
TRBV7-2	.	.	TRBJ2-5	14	TGTGCCAGCAGCTTAGGGGGGCCACAGGAGACCCAGTACTTC	CASSLGGPQETQYF
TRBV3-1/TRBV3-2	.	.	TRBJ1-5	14	TGTGCCAGCAGCCGAGGAGCGAGTAATCAGCCCCAGCATTTT	CASSRGASNQPQHF
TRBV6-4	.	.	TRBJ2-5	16	TGTGCCAGCGGATTGGGGAAGGACTACCTCCAAGAGACCCAGTACTTC	CASGLGKDYLQETQYF
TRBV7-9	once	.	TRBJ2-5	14	TGTGCCAGCAGCTTTATCGCCGGGAAAGAGACCCAGTACTTC	CASSFIAGKETQYF
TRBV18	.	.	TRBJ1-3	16	TGTGCCAGCTCACCAGGCTCTACTATGAATCGGGACACCATATATTTT	CASSPGSTMNRDTIYF
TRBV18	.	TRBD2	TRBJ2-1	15	TGTGCCAGCTCACCTCTGGGGACCCTAGCGGCTGAGCAGTTCTTC	CASSPLGTLAAEQFF
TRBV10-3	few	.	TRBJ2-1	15	TGTGCCATCACTGGGGAGGTTGTTCGAGGGAATGAGCAGTTCTTC	CAITGEVVRGNEQFF
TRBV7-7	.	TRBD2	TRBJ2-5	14	TGTGCTAGCAGCGCTAGCGGGCTACAAGAGACCCAGTACTTC	CASSASGLQETQYF
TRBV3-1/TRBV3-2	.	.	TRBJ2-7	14	TGTGCCAGCAGCCAAGGTCCAGCGATCTACGAGCAGTACTTC	CASSQGPAIYEQYF
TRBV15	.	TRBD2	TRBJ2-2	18	TGTGCCACCAGCAGAGATCCTCGGACTAGCGGGCAAACCGGGGAGCTGTTTTTT	CATSRDPRTSGQTGELFF
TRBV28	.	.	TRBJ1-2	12	TGTGCCAGCAGTTGGGGAGGGGCTGGCTACACCTTC	CASSWGGAGYTF
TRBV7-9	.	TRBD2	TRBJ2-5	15	TGTGCCAGCACCAAGGGACTAGCGGGGGTGGAGACCCAGTACTTC	CASTKGLAGVETQYF
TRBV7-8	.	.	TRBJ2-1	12	TGTGCCAGCAGTCGCTCCTACAATGAGCAGTTCTTC	CASSRSYNEQFF
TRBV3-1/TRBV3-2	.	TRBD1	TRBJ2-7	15	TGTGCCAGCAGCGTCACGGACAGGCCGGATTACGAGCAGTACTTC	CASSVTDRPDYEQYF
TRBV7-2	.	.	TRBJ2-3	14	TGTGCCAGCAGCTTCCCGCCGCCTAGGGGTACGCAGTATTTT	CASSFPPPRGTQYF
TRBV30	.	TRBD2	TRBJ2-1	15	TGTGCCTGGAGTGATGGCGGGAGCTCCTACAATGAGCAGTTCTTC	CAWSDGGSSYNEQFF
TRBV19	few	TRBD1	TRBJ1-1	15	TGTGCCAGTAGTCCTTGGGACAGGGTGAACACTGAAGCTTTCTTT	CASSPWDRVNTEAFF
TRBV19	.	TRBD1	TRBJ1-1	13	TGTGCCAGTAGGACAGGGATTGCCACTGAAGCTTTCTTT	CASRTGIATEAFF
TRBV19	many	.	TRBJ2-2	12	TGTGCCAGTAGTCCAGACATCGGGGAGCTGTTTTTT	CASSPDIGELFF
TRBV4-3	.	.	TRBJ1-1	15	TGCGCCAGCAGCCAACCGGACAGTATGAACACTGAAGCTTTCTTT	CASSQPDSMNTEAFF
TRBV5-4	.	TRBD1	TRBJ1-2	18	TGTGCCAGCAGCCCAACCGGACCTCGGGGACAGGGGTCGTATGGCTACACCTTC	CASSPTGPRGQGSYGYTF
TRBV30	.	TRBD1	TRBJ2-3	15	TGTGCCTGGAGTGTAGGGACAGGGGTAACAGATACGCAGTATTTT	CAWSVGTGVTDTQYF
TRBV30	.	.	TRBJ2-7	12	TGTGCCTGGAGTGTAGGGGTTTACGAGCAGTACTTC	CAWSVGVYEQYF
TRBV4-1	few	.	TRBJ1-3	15	TGCGCCAGCAGCCAGAACCCAGGCTCTGGAAACACCATATATTTT	CASSQNPGSGNTIYF
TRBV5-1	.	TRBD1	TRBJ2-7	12	TGCGCCAGCAGCAGGGACAGCTACGAGCAGTACTTC	CASSRDSYEQYF
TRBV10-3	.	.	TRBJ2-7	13	TGTGCCATCAGTATCAGCGAAGCCTACGAGCAGTACTTC	CAISISEAYEQYF
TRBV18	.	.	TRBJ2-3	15	TGTGCCAGCTCACCAAGCGACAGCCCCACAGATACGCAGTATTTT	CASSPSDSPTDTQYF
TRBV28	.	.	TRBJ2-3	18	TGTGCCAGCAGTTTTCAGTCTTGGCTAGCTGAGGGCACAGATACGCAGTATTTT	CASSFQSWLAEGTDTQYF
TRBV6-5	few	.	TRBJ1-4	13	TGTGCCAGCAGCATTTGGAGGGGAGAAAAACTGTTTTTT	CASSIWRGEKLFF
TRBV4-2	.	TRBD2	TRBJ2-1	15	TGTGCCAGCAGCCAGGGACTATACGGGGACTCTGAGCAGTTCTTC	CASSQGLYGDSEQFF
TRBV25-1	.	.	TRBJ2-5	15	TGTGCCAGCCGAAGAGAAGGGGGTCTCCAAGAGACCCAGTACTTC	CASRREGGLQETQYF
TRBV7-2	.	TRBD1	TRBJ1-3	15	TGTGCCAGCAGGATAGACAGGGACTCTGGAAACACCATATATTTT	CASRIDRDSGNTIYF
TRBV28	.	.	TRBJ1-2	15	TGTGCCAGCAGCCCCTTTGGTACAGATAACTATGGCTACACCTTC	CASSPFGTDNYGYTF
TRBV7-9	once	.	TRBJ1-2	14	TGTGCCAGCAGCTTAGCAGACAGCGTTAGTGGCTACACCTTC	CASSLADSVSGYTF
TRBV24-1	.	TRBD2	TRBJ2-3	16	TGTGCCACCAGTGACCCTGGGACTAGCGGGATGCATACGCAGTATTTT	CATSDPGTSGMHTQYF
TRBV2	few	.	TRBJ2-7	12	TGTGCCAGCAGCGGGACTCGATACGAGCAGTACTTC	CASSGTRYEQYF
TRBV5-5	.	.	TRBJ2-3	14	TGTGCCAGCAGCCTATCTCCTAGCACAGATACGCAGTATTTT	CASSLSPSTDTQYF
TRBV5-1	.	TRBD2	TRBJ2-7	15	TGCGCCAGCAGCCCGGGACTAGCGGGGGGTTACGAGCAGTACTTC	CASSPGLAGGYEQYF
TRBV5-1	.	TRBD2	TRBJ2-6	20	TGCGCCAGCAGCCCGGCTGGGTCTAGCGGGGGATTCTCTGGGGCCAACGTCCTGACTTTC	CASSPAGSSGGFSGANVLTF
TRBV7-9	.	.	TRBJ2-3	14	TGTGCCAGCAGCTCGGGGTCGGGCACAGATACGCAGTATTTT	CASSSGSGTDTQYF
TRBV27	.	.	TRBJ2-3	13	TGTGCCAGCAGATCTTCTAAATCAAATACGCAGTATTTT	CASRSSKSNTQYF